This is a list of T cell receptor beta chains from one sample in a study of human T cells and chemical hapten exposure. TCRdb called the RACE reads again in MiXCR, with one record for every CDR3 protein. The sample yields around 340,000 distinct CDR3 sequences, around 7% seen once. The starting material was whole blood, obtained in connection with sensitization to the hapten diphenylcyclopropenone (DPC). The receptors shown here come from a woman aged 18-30 years with alopecia areata. Some clones in this sample may be carry-over from other donors' samples. CDR3s include the opening cysteine and the closing phenylalanine or tryptophan. D genes are given only for firm matches. Size is stated for part of the rows, as once, few or many counts, or as a class when the clone is expanded.

D gene	J gene	clone size	V gene	CDR3 protein	CDR3 DNA
TRBD1	TRBJ1-2	few	TRBV28	CASSQGTGANYGYTF	TGTGCCAGCAGTCAGGGGACAGGGGCTAACTATGGCTACACCTTC
NA	TRBJ2-1	few	TRBV6-2/TRBV6-3	CASRPGGPTYNEQFF	TGTGCCAGCAGACCTGGGGGACCCACCTACAATGAGCAGTTCTTC
TRBD1	TRBJ2-7	NA	TRBV20-1	CSATQGANEQYF	TGCAGTGCTACGCAGGGGGCCAACGAGCAGTACTTC
NA	TRBJ1-1	NA	TRBV7-2	CASSSEPGLNTEAFF	TGTGCCAGCAGCTCAGAACCGGGGCTGAACACTGAAGCTTTCTTT
NA	TRBJ1-5	many	TRBV6-2/TRBV6-3	CASSWGAYSNQPQHF	TGTGCCAGCAGCTGGGGGGCGTATAGCAATCAGCCCCAGCATTTT
NA	TRBJ2-5	NA	TRBV6-2/TRBV6-3	CASTRQPQETQYF	TGTGCCAGCACAAGACAGCCGCAAGAGACCCAGTACTTC
NA	TRBJ2-2	few	TRBV9	CASSVVEVDTGELFF	TGTGCCAGCAGCGTAGTGGAGGTGGACACCGGGGAGCTGTTTTTT
NA	TRBJ2-7	many	TRBV6-2/TRBV6-3	CASSYIRPRGYEQYF	TGTGCCAGCAGTTACATCCGCCCGCGTGGGTACGAGCAGTACTTC
NA	TRBJ1-1	NA	TRBV28	CASRTTGNTEAFF	TGTGCCAGCAGGACAACAGGGAACACTGAAGCTTTCTTT
NA	TRBJ2-3	NA	TRBV4-3	CASSQDSAGATDTQYF	TGCGCCAGCAGCCAAGATTCGGCGGGGGCGACAGATACGCAGTATTTT
TRBD2	TRBJ2-3	NA	TRBV7-9	CASSLISAGGRDTQYF	TGTGCCAGCAGCTTAATTTCGGCGGGGGGAAGGGATACGCAGTATTTT
NA	TRBJ1-1	NA	TRBV11-1	CASGEKTEAFF	TGTGCCAGCGGGGAGAAGACTGAAGCTTTCTTT
NA	TRBJ1-2	NA	TRBV10-3	CAISGSTSTGDGYTF	TGTGCCATCAGTGGGTCGACCAGCACGGGCGATGGCTACACCTTC
NA	TRBJ2-3	few	TRBV7-9	CASSLGRDPPSTDTQYF	TGTGCCAGCAGCTTAGGAAGAGACCCACCGAGCACAGATACGCAGTATTTT